The 26 T cell receptor beta chains below come from one sample, sequenced in a study of T cells in women clearing cervical HPV infection. The data were produced by immunoSEQ multiplex PCR, yet TCRdb's version contains in-frame clones alone and is incomplete. The sample has about 46,000 clones; the top ten hold about 40%. Sample: blood buffy coat. The receptor set was obtained from a woman between 18 and 75 years old with a cervical HPV16 infection that either progressed to CIN3+ or cleared (not recorded which).

A word on this clone: Coverage ceases 3 residues before the CDR3 finishes, and the germline J gene fills in the end. The chain combines TRBV7-2 with TRBJ2-3; D is possibly TRBD2 (5 bases). This CDR3 comprises 11 residues. The germline gives CDR1 SGHTA, CDR2 FQGNSA. The part of the CDR3 DNA that was read is TGTGCCAGCAGCTCCGGACTGTCG. Residues: CASSSGLS. The entire CDR3 reads CASSSGLSQYF.

To note about this clone: The read halts 3 residues ahead of the CDR3 end, with the missing end drawn from the germline J gene. The chain links TRBV30 to TRBJ1-1; the D gene is possibly TRBD1 (6 bases). V was clipped by 3 bases and J by 4 bases, with 9 bases between them. The CDR3 contains 12 residues. Germline-derived CDR1 and CDR2 are GTSNPN and SVGIG (reference sequence). The sequenced part of the CDR3 DNA is TGTGCCTGGAGAGGGGGTAGCACTGAA. Translation: CAWRGGSTE. The whole CDR3 sequence reads CAWRGGSTEAFF.

Concerning this clone itself: The read stops 3 residues short of the end of the CDR3; the missing end is completed from the germline J gene. The V and J genes are TRBV19 and TRBJ2-2, with 7 bases matching TRBD2. The CDR3 spans 17 residues. J lost 7 bases, V lost 7 bases, and 18 bases had no gene match. CDR1 and CDR2 from the germline V gene are LNHDA and SQIVND (reference sequence). CDR3 sequence reads: CASKTRWGGEIGGELFF. Incomplete CDR3 DNA: TGTGCCAGTAAGACGCGGTGGGGAGGGGAAATCGGCGGGGAG.

In the case of this clone: The CDR3 extends 3 residues past the end of the read, so its final part is completed from the germline J gene. This chain uses TRBV7-6 with TRBJ2-4, with 8 bases aligning to TRBD1. The germline gives CDR1 SGHVS, CDR2 FNYEAQ. The CDR3 contains 14 residues. Partial CDR3 DNA: TGTGCCAGCAGCTTAGGGACAGGGTCGAAAGGT. Residues: CASSLGTGSKG. The CDR3 in full is CASSLGTGSKGQYF.

For this clone: The read finishes 3 residues shy of the CDR3 end, and the germline J gene is used to complete it. The chain carries TRBV5-4 and TRBJ2-3; D remains ambiguous. The CDR3 is 13 residues long. Germline CDR1 SGHNT, CDR2 YYREEE (reference sequence). V lost 4 bases, J lost 1 base, and 7 bases lay in between. The CDR3 region is CASSPKGTDTQYF. CDR3 DNA, as far as it was read: TGTGCCAGCAGCCCAAAGGGCACAGATACG.

CDR3 DNA, as far as it was read: TGTGCCTGGAGCGTACAGGGCCTGGGGGCCAACGTA. Protein product: CAWSVQGLGANV. The CDR3 as a whole reads CAWSVQGLGANVLFF. The chain recombines TRBV30 with TRBJ1-4; a weak D match, TRBD1 (6 bases). The read terminates 3 residues before the CDR3 end, so the remaining end is supplied by the germline J gene. CDR3 size: 15 residues. Germline CDR1 and CDR2: GTSNPN and SVGIG (reference sequence).

With respect to this clone: The read finishes 3 residues shy of the CDR3 end, and the germline J gene is used to complete it. The V gene is TRBV19, the J gene TRBJ1-1; D is uncertain. The V end was cut by 7 bases, the J end by 1 base, with 13 bases between. The CDR3 is 14 amino acids. Germline V gene lookup returns CDR1 LNHDA and CDR2 SQIVND (reference sequence). The part of the CDR3 DNA that was read is TGTGCCAGTAAGGGCCGGGGAGGGAACACTGAA. Protein: CASKGRGGNTE. The whole CDR3 is CASKGRGGNTEAFF. Full variable domain (rest looked up from reference TRBV19 and TRBJ1-1): DGGITQSPKYLFRKEGQNVTLSCEQNLNHDAMYWYRQDPGQGLRLIYYSQIVNDFQKGDIAEGYSVSREKKESFPLTVTSAQKNPTAFYLCASKGRGGNTEAFFGQGTRLTVV.

As concerns this clone: Read sequence stops 3 residues before the CDR3 end, and the germline J gene provides the missing end. The chain uses TRBV2 and TRBJ2-2; TRBD1 agrees at 7 bases. The CDR3 extends over 16 amino acids. V trimming: 7 bases; J trimming: 5 bases; junction bases outside the gene matches: 13. CDR1 is SNHLY and CDR2 is FYNNEI in the germline V gene. The CDR3 spells CASTSTTGWATGELFF. Incomplete CDR3 DNA: TGTGCCAGCACTTCCACGACAGGGTGGGCTACCGGGGAG.

As concerns this clone: Sequencing ends 3 residues short of the CDR3 end; the germline J gene provides the rest. This chain connects TRBV7-9 to TRBJ2-1; the D is unclear. The V end was cut by 4 bases, the J end by 8 bases, with 15 bases between. The germline V gene encodes CDR1 SEHNR and CDR2 FQNEAQ (reference sequence). The CDR3 has 14 residues. The CDR3: CASSYIYAVDEQFF. The CDR3 DNA, read in part, is TGTGCCAGCAGCTACATATACGCTGTTGATGAG.

With respect to this clone: The read finishes 3 residues shy of the CDR3 end, and the germline J gene is used to complete it. The chain recombines TRBV20-1 with TRBJ2-7; TRBD2 might be the D (6 bases). The V end lost 4 bases, the J end lost 0 bases, and 13 bases lay between the germline ends. The germline gives CDR1 DFQATT, CDR2 SNEGSKA (reference sequence). This CDR3 comprises 14 residues. The covered CDR3 bases are TGCAGTGCTACCGGGGGTAGCGACTCCTACGAG. This sequence encodes CSATGGSDSYE. The CDR3 in full is CSATGGSDSYEQYF.

Notes on this clone: Read sequence stops 3 residues before the CDR3 end, and the germline J gene provides the missing end. The chain links TRBV19 to TRBJ1-5; TRBD1 might be the D (5 bases). The CDR3 runs to 13 residues. V lost 4 bases to trimming and J lost 5 bases, with 9 bases between them. The germline V gene has CDR1 LNHDA and CDR2 SQIVND (reference sequence). The DNA read from the CDR3 is TGTGCCAGTAGTAGTAGCAGGGATCAGCCC. It specifies CASSSSRDQP. The CDR3, in full, reads CASSSSRDQPQHF.

With respect to this clone: The read stops 3 residues short of the end of the CDR3; the missing end is completed from the germline J gene. The chain recombines TRBV30 with TRBJ1-4; the match to TRBD1 covers 8 bases. The CDR3 has 15 amino acids. The V gene's germline CDR1 is GTSNPN and CDR2 SVGIG (reference sequence). With 4 bases clipped from V and 4 bases from J, the junction kept 8 bases outside the gene matches. CDR3 DNA, as far as it was read: TGTGCCTGGACAGGGGGCGTTCGAGTTAATGAAAAA. It is translated as CAWTGGVRVNEK. The complete CDR3 reads CAWTGGVRVNEKLFF. Full variable domain (missing parts from reference TRBV30 and TRBJ1-4): SQTIHQWPATLVQPVGSPLSLECTVEGTSNPNLYWYRQAAGRGLQLLFYSVGIGQISSEVPQNLSASRPQDRQFILSSKKLLLSDSGFYLCAWTGGVRVNEKLFFGSGTQLSVL.

Comment on this clone: One junction end disagrees with the germline gene, perhaps due to a read error. CDR3 bases read: TGTGCTAGCAGCTTAGGAGTCAGGGGGCGAGTGGAGACC. Protein product: CASSLGVRGRVET. The whole CDR3 reads CASSLGVRGRVETQYF. This chain uses TRBV7-7 with TRBJ2-5, with 8 bases matching TRBD1. The read ends 3 residues shy of where the CDR3 ends; the end is completed using the germline J gene. CDR3 length: 16 amino acids. Germline V gene lookup returns CDR1 SSHAT and CDR2 FNYEAQ (reference sequence). The variable domain in full, with the rest retrieved from reference TRBV7-7 and TRBJ2-5, is GAGVSQSPRYKVTKRGQDVTLRCDPISSHATLYWYQQALGQGPEFLTYFNYEAQPDKSGLPSDRFSAERPEGSISTLTIQRTEQRDSAMYRCASSLGVRGRVETQYFGPGTRLLVL.

Partial CDR3 DNA: TGCAGTGCCCCGATCCCCCTCCTAGCTAGCTCCTACGAG. As protein: CSAPIPLLASSYE. The entire CDR3 sequence reads CSAPIPLLASSYEQYF. The chain uses TRBV20-1 and TRBJ2-7; D might be TRBD2 (5 bases). Read coverage stops 3 residues before the CDR3 terminus; the germline J gene supplies the remainder. Germline loops: CDR1 DFQATT, CDR2 SNEGSKA (reference sequence). Trimming pared 6 bases from V and 0 bases from J, leaving 21 bases between. The CDR3 spans 16 residues.

In the case of this clone: The sequenced fragment ends 3 residues before the CDR3 boundary, so the rest is inferred from the germline J gene. The chain links TRBV29-1 to TRBJ1-2, with 7 bases matching TRBD1. After removal of 3 bases from V and 5 bases from J, the junction contained 9 bases not matched to a gene. The CDR3 is 14 amino acids. From germline, CDR1 is SQVTM and CDR2 ANQGSEA. CDR3 DNA (partial): TGCAGCGTTGACGGGACAGCCGGGACGTATGGC. Protein sequence: CSVDGTAGTYG. The full CDR3 protein reads CSVDGTAGTYGYTF.

For this clone: Read coverage stops 3 residues before the CDR3 terminus; the germline J gene supplies the remainder. This sequence joins TRBV20-1 and TRBJ2-7; D remains ambiguous. The ends were cut back, 7 bases at V and 5 bases at J, with 12 bases in the middle. Looked up from germline, CDR1 is DFQATT and CDR2 is SNEGSKA (reference sequence). CDR3 length equals 11 residues. This CDR3 is CSVLITDEQYF. The CDR3 DNA, read in part, is TGCAGTGTACTAATCACCGACGAG.

Details on this clone: Read sequence stops 3 residues before the CDR3 end, and the germline J gene provides the missing end. The V call is TRBV11-2, the J call TRBJ1-2; TRBD1 matches 8 bases. Germline V CDR1 and CDR2: SGHAT, FQNNGV. The trim removed 5 bases at V and 1 base at J, leaving 3 bases unmatched. This CDR3 comprises 14 residues. The CDR3 loop is CASSTDRVNYGYTF. Partial CDR3 DNA: TGTGCCAGCAGCACGGACAGGGTTAACTATGGC.

Comments on this clone: With the read ending 3 residues before the CDR3 end, the germline J gene is used to fill in that end. The chain employs TRBV30 and TRBJ2-4; 11 bases align to TRBD1. CDR1 is GTSNPN, CDR2 SVGIG, per germline (reference sequence). The CDR3 is 15 amino acids. The CDR3 DNA, read in part, is TGTGCCTGGAGTGATGGACAGGGGGCGATGGAGACT. Its protein is CAWSDGQGAMET. The full-length CDR3 reads as CAWSDGQGAMETQYF.

A word on this clone: From the germline J gene comes the end of the CDR3, since the read stops 3 residues before it. V and J are TRBV5-6 and TRBJ2-7; TRBD2 agrees at 9 bases. CDR3 size: 14 residues. The germline V gene has CDR1 SGHDT and CDR2 YYEEEE. V trimming: 5 bases; J trimming: 2 bases; junction bases outside the gene matches: 5. CDR3 bases read: TGTGCCAGCAGACAAAGCGGGGGGACCTACGAG. Residues: CASRQSGGTYE. The complete CDR3 sequence is CASRQSGGTYEQYF.

A remark on this clone: The read terminates 3 residues before the CDR3 end, so the remaining end is supplied by the germline J gene. The chain uses TRBV5-6 and TRBJ1-1; tentative D call: TRBD1 (6 bases). This CDR3 comprises 12 residues. The V gene lost 3 bases and the J gene lost 6 bases, with 9 bases spanning the gap. Germline V lookup: CDR1 SGHDT, CDR2 YYEEEE. The CDR3 sequence is CASSSGGPEAFF. The DNA read from the CDR3 is TGTGCCAGCAGCTCGGGGGGGCCTGAA.

Of note for this clone: At one end, the junction sequence differs from germline, possibly due to a read error. The read gets to within 3 residues of the CDR3 end, and the germline J gene fills in the rest. The genes are TRBV7-7 and TRBJ2-3; TRBD2 aligns across 14 bases. The CDR3 is 15 amino acids. Looked up from germline, CDR1 is SSHAT and CDR2 is FNYEAQ (reference sequence). CDR3 residues: CASSSGLAGAYTQYF. Incomplete CDR3 DNA: TGTGCTAGCAGCTCGGGACTAGCGGGAGCATATACG.

Comments on this clone: Sequencing ends 3 residues short of the CDR3 end; the germline J gene provides the rest. The same CDR3 can be traced to other DNA sequences in this sample. The chain has TRBV19 and TRBJ2-7; maybe TRBD1 (6 bases). The CDR3 has 13 amino acids. CDR1 and CDR2 from the germline V gene are LNHDA and SQIVND (reference sequence). V lost 8 bases, J lost 3 bases, and 14 bases lay in between. CDR3 residues: CASSAGADYEQYF. Partial CDR3 DNA: TGTGCCAGTTCCGCAGGGGCCGACTACGAG.

Regarding this clone: The CDR3 goes on 3 residues after the read ends, and that part is filled in from the germline J gene. The chain carries TRBV7-9 and TRBJ2-4, with D perhaps TRBD1 (6 bases). CDR3 length: 13 amino acids. Per the germline V gene, CDR1 is SEHNR and CDR2 is FQNEAQ (reference sequence). CDR3 DNA, as far as it was read: TGTGCCAGCAGCTCACAGGGATTCTATGGT. Encoded protein: CASSSQGFYG. The whole CDR3 reads CASSSQGFYGQYF.

On this clone itself: The DNA ends 3 residues before the CDR3 does, and the rest of the CDR3 is filled in from the germline J gene. This chain joins TRBV5-1 and TRBJ2-2, with D possibly TRBD1 on 6 matching bases. Trimming left V 8 bases short and J 6 bases short, with 20 bases between. The CDR3 sequence is 15 residues long. Germline CDR1 reads SGHRS; CDR2 reads YFSETQ. The CDR3 DNA, read in part, is TGCGCCAGTAGCATTGGGGGCCTTAGGGCCGGGGAG. Its translation: CASSIGGLRAGE. Given in full, the CDR3 is CASSIGGLRAGELFF.

A remark on this clone: Read sequence stops 3 residues before the CDR3 end, and the germline J gene provides the missing end. The chain couples TRBV20-1 to TRBJ2-1; no firm D call. The germline V gene encodes CDR1 DFQATT and CDR2 SNEGSKA (reference sequence). The CDR3 extends over 14 amino acids. V was shortened by 3 bases and J by 6 bases, with 15 bases between the two germline ends. The chain's CDR3 is CSARQVKPPNEQFF. CDR3 DNA (partial): TGCAGTGCTAGGCAGGTAAAACCCCCCAATGAG.

On this clone: The observed sequence ends 3 residues before the CDR3 terminus, with the missing tail filled in from the germline J gene. The genes are TRBV20-1 and TRBJ2-7; either TRBD1 or TRBD2 may fit D (7 bases each). The CDR3 is 13 amino acids. Trimming took off 6 bases at V and 5 bases at J, with 17 bases between the two ends. Germline CDR1 is DFQATT and CDR2 is SNEGSKA (reference sequence). The CDR3 sequence: CSAEGGGLDEQYF. CDR3 bases read: TGCAGTGCCGAGGGAGGGGGCCTCGACGAG.